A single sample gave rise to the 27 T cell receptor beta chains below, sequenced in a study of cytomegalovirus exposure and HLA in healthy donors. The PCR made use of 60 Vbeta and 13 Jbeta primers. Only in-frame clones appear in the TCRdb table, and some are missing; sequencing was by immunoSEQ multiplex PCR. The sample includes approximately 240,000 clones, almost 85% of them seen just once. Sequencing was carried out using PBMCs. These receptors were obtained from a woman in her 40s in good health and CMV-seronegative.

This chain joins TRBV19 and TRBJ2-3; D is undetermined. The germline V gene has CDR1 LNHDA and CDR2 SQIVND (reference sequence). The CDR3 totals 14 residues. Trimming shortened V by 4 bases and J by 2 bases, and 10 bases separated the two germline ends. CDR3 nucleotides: TGTGCCAGTAGTACGGCGGTGCACACAGATACGCAGTATTTT. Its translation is CASSTAVHTDTQYF. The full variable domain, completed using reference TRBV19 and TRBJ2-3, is DGGITQSPKYLFRKEGQNVTLSCEQNLNHDAMYWYRQDPGQGLRLIYYSQIVNDFQKGDIAEGYSVSREKKESFPLTVTSAQKNPTAFYLCASSTAVHTDTQYFGPGTRLTVL.

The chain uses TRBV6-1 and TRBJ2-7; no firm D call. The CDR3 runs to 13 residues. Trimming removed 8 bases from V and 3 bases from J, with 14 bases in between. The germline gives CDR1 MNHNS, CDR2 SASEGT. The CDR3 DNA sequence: TGTGCCAGCGCTGAACAGAGATTCTACGAGCAGTACTTC. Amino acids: CASAEQRFYEQYF.

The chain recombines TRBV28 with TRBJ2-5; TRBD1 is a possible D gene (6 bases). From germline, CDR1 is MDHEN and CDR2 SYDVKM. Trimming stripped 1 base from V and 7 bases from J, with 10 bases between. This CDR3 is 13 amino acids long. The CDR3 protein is CASSLYRVGTQYF. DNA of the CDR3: TGTGCCAGCAGTTTATACAGGGTTGGGACCCAGTACTTC.

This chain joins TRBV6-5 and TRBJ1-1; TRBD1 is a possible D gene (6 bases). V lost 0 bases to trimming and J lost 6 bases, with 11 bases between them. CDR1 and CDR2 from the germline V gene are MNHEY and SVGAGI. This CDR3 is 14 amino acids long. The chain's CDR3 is CASSYSGEGAEAFF. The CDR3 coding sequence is TGTGCCAGCAGTTACTCAGGAGAGGGGGCTGAAGCTTTCTTT.

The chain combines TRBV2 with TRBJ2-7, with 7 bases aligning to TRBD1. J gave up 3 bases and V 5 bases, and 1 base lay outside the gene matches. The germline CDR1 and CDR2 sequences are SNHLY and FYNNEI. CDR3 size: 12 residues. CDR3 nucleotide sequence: TGTGCCAGCAGTCGGGACAGCTACGAGCAGTACTTC. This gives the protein CASSRDSYEQYF. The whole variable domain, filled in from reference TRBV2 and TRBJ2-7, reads EPEVTQTPSHQVTQMGQEVILRCVPISNHLYFYWYRQILGQKVEFLVSFYNNEISEKSEIFDDQFSVERPDGSNFTLKIRSTKLEDSAMYFCASSRDSYEQYFGPGTRLTVT.

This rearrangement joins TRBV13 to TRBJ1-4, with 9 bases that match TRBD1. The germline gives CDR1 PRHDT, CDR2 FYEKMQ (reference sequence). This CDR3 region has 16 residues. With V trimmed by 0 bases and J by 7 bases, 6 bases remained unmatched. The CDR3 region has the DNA TGTGCCAGCAGCTTAGGGGCCACAGGGGGCGTTGAAAAACTGTTTTTT. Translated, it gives CASSLGATGGVEKLFF. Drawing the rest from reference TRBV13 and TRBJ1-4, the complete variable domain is AAGVIQSPRHLIKEKRETATLKCYPIPRHDTVYWYQQGPGQDPQFLISFYEKMQSDKGSIPDRFSAQQFSDYHSELNMSSLELGDSALYFCASSLGATGGVEKLFFGSGTQLSVL.

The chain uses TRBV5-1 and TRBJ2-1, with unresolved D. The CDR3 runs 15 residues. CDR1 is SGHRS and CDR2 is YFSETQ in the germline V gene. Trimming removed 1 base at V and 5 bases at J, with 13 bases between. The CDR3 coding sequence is TGCGCCAGCAGCTTGCGTTTAGCCGGCGACAATGAGCAGTTCTTC. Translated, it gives CASSLRLAGDNEQFF.

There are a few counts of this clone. Here the CDR3 DNA reads TGTGCCATCAGTGAGGGAATAGCGGGGGGCACCGGGGAGCTGTTTTTT. Translating it yields CAISEGIAGGTGELFF. V and J are TRBV10-3 and TRBJ2-2, with 10 bases aligning to TRBD2. The CDR3 loop spans 16 amino acids. The germline V gene has CDR1 ENHRY and CDR2 SYGVKD. Trimming took 2 bases from V and 4 from J; bases not matched to a gene: 4.

For the CDR3, the DNA is TGTGCCAGCAGCTTCCAACTCCCGACAGGGGGAAAGACCCAGTACTTC. Protein: CASSFQLPTGGKTQYF. The chain recombines TRBV5-6 with TRBJ2-5, with 9 bases lining up with TRBD1. The germline V gene has CDR1 SGHDT and CDR2 YYEEEE. V shed 2 bases, J shed 6 bases, and the junction held 11 bases outside the gene matches. The CDR3 loop spans 16 amino acids.

CDR3 amino acids: CASSPPLDSYNEQFF. In DNA form, the CDR3 reads TGCGCCAGCAGCCCCCCACTTGACAGTTACAATGAGCAGTTCTTC. The chain combines TRBV5-1 with TRBJ2-1, with D perhaps matching TRBD1 (5 bases). Germline V gene lookup returns CDR1 SGHRS and CDR2 YFSETQ. Trimming took off 4 bases at V and 4 bases at J, with 15 bases between the two ends. The CDR3 contains 15 residues.

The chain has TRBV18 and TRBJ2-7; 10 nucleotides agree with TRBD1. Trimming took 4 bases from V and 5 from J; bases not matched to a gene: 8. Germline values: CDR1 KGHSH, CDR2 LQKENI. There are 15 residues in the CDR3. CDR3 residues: CASSRQGAEIHEQYF. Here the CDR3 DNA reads TGTGCCAGCTCACGACAGGGGGCCGAAATCCACGAGCAGTACTTC.

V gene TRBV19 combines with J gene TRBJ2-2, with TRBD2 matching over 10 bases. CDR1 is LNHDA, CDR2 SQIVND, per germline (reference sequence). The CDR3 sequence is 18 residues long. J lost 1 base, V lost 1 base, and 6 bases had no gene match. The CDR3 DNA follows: TGTGCCAGTAGTATAGCGCTAGCGGGGGCCCAGAACACCGGGGAGCTGTTTTTT. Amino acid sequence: CASSIALAGAQNTGELFF.

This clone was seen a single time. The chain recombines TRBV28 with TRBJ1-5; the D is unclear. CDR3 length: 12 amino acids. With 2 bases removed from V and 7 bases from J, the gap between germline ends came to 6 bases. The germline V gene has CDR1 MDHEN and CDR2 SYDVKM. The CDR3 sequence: CASSLGRQPQHF. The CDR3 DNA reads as TGTGCCAGCAGTTTAGGGCGCCAGCCCCAGCATTTT. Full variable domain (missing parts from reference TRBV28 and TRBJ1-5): DVKVTQSSRYLVKRTGEKVFLECVQDMDHENMFWYRQDPGLGLRLIYFSYDVKMKEKGDIPEGYSVSREKKERFSLILESASTNQTSMYLCASSLGRQPQHFGDGTRLSIL.

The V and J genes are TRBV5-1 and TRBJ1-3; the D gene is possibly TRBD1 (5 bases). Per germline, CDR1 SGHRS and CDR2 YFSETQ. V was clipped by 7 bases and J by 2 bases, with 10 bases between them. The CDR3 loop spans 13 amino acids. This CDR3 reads CASAGGAGNTIYF. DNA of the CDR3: TGCGCCAGCGCCGGGGGAGCTGGAAACACCATATATTTT.

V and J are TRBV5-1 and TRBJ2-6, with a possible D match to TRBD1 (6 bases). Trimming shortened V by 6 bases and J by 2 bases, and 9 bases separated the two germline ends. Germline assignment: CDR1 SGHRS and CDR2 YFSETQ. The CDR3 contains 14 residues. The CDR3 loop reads CASKPGAGANVLTF. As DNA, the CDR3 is TGCGCCAGCAAGCCAGGGGCTGGGGCCAACGTCCTGACTTTC. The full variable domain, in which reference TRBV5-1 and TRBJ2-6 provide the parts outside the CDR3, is KAGVTQTPRYLIKTRGQQVTLSCSPISGHRSVSWYQQTPGQGLQFLFEYFSETQRNKGNFPGRFSGRQFSNSRSEMNVSTLELGDSALYLCASKPGAGANVLTFGAGSRLTVL.

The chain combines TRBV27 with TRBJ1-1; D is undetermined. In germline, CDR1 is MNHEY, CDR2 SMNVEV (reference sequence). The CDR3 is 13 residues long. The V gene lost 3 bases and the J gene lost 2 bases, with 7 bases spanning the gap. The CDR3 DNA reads TGTGCCAGCAGTTTGGTGAGAAACACTGAAGCTTTCTTT. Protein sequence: CASSLVRNTEAFF.

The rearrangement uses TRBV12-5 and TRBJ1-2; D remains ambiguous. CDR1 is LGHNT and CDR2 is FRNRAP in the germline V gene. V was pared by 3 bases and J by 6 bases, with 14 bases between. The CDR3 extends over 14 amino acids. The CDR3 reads CASGLNSSPNGYTF. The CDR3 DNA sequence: TGTGCTAGTGGTTTAAACAGTTCTCCCAATGGCTACACCTTC.

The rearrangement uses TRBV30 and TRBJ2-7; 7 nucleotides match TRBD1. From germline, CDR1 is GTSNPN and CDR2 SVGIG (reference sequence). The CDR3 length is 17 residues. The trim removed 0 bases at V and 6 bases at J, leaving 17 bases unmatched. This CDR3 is CAWSVHPPDRPAGEQYF. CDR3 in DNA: TGTGCCTGGAGTGTACACCCTCCGGACAGGCCGGCGGGCGAGCAGTACTTC.

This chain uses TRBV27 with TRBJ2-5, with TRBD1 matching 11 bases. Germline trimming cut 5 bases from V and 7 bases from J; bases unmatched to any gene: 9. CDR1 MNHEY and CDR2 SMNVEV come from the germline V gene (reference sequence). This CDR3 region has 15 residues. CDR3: CASSTGQGGSGTQYF. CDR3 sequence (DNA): TGTGCCAGCAGTACGGGACAGGGGGGTTCGGGGACCCAGTACTTC.

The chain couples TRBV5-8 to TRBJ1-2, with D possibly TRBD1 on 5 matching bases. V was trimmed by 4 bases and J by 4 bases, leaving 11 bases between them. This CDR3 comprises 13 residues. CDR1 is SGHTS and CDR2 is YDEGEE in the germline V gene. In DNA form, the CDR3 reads TGTGCCAGCAGCCTCCCGGGGGGCTATGGCTACACCTTC. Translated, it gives CASSLPGGYGYTF.

The CDR3 bases are TGTGCCAGCAGTAATCTCGGGGTCGACGAGCAGTACTTC. Translation: CASSNLGVDEQYF. The V gene is TRBV27, the J gene TRBJ2-7; possible D gene TRBD2, 5 bases. The CDR3 is 13 residues long. Trimming shortened V by 5 bases and J by 5 bases, and 13 bases separated the two germline ends. Germline loops: CDR1 MNHEY, CDR2 SMNVEV (reference sequence).

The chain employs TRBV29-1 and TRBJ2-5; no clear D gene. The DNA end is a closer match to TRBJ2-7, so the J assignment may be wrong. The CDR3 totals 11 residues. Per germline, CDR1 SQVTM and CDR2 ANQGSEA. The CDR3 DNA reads TGCAGCGTTGAAAAGGACTACGAGCAGTACTTC. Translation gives CSVEKDYEQYF.

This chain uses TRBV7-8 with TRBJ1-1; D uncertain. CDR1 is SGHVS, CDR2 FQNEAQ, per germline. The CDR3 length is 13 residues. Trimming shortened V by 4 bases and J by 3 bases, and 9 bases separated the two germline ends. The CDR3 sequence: CASSYKADTEAFF. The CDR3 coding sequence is TGTGCCAGCAGCTATAAGGCGGACACTGAAGCTTTCTTT.

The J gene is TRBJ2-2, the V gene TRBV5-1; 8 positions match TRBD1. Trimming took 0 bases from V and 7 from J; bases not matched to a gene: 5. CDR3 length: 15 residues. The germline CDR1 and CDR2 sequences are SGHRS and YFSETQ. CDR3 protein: CASSLGPGGSGELFF. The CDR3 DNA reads TGCGCCAGCAGCTTGGGGCCAGGGGGCAGCGGGGAGCTGTTTTTT.

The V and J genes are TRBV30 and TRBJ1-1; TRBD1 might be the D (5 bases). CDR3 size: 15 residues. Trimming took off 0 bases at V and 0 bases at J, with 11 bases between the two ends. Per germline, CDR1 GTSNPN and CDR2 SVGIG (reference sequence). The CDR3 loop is CAWSVIGAMNTEAFF. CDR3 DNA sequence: TGTGCCTGGAGTGTAATAGGGGCCATGAACACTGAAGCTTTCTTT.

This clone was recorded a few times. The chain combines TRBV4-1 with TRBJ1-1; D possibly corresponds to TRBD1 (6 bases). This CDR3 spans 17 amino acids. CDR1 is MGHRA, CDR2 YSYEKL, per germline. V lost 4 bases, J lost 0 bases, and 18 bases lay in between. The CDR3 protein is CASSPVAGGAVNTEAFF. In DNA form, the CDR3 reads TGCGCCAGCAGCCCTGTGGCGGGGGGGGCGGTGAACACTGAAGCTTTCTTT.

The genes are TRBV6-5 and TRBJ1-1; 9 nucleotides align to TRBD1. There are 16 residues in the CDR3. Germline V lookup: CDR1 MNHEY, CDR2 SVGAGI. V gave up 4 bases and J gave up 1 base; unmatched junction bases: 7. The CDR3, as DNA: TGTGCCAGCAGTTTCTTAGGGACAGGGCCGAACACTGAAGCTTTCTTT. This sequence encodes CASSFLGTGPNTEAFF.